These 19 T cell receptor beta chains originate from one sample sequenced in a study of shared clonotypes between healthy human individuals. TCRdb's table, derived via immunoSEQ multiplex PCR, lists solely in-frame clones and lacks some. The data hold around 500,000 clones, with approximately 78% observed a single time. The sequenced sample consisted of PBMCs. These receptors came from a woman in her 40s in good health. Some clones in this sample may be carry-over from other donors' samples.

As for this clone: The identical CDR3 is also encoded by other nucleotide sequences in the sample. The chain combines TRBV6-5 with TRBJ2-2; perhaps TRBD1 as D (6 bases). V shed 0 bases and J shed 1 base, with 9 bases lying between them. CDR1 is MNHEY, CDR2 SVGAGI, per germline. CDR3 length equals 16 residues. CDR3 nucleotides: TGTGCCAGCAGTTACTCGCCGACAGGGAACACCGGGGAGCTGTTTTTT. This codes for CASSYSPTGNTGELFF.

V usage is TRBV19 and J usage is TRBJ2-7, with D unclear. The CDR3 loop spans 14 amino acids. The germline gives CDR1 LNHDA, CDR2 SQIVND (reference sequence). Trimming removed 5 bases from V and 0 bases from J, with 11 bases in between. The CDR3 loop reads CASSVDGYSYEQYF. In DNA, the CDR3 is TGTGCCAGTAGTGTGGACGGTTACTCCTACGAGCAGTACTTC.

Only a few counts were recorded for this clone. The chain carries TRBV2 and TRBJ2-7; 7 bases are a match to TRBD1. The V and J ends lost 2 bases and 1 base, in that order; junction bases with no gene match: 5. The CDR3 contains 15 residues. Germline assignment: CDR1 SNHLY and CDR2 FYNNEI. The CDR3 DNA reads as TGTGCCAGCAGTGAATCAGGGGGAACGTCCTACGAGCAGTACTTC. This translates into CASSESGGTSYEQYF.

The chain's CDR3 is CASGSYGDYNEQFF. DNA for the CDR3: TGTGCCAGCGGGTCCTACGGGGACTACAATGAGCAGTTCTTC. The rearrangement links TRBV7-8 to TRBJ2-1; perhaps TRBD2 as D (5 bases). The germline gives CDR1 SGHVS, CDR2 FQNEAQ. V was shortened by 8 bases and J by 3 bases, with 14 bases between the two germline ends. The CDR3 covers 14 residues.

CDR3 DNA sequence: TGTGCCTGTGCCCCAGCGGGACACGAGCAGTACTTC. Protein: CACAPAGHEQYF. The chain links TRBV30 to TRBJ2-7; TRBD2 matches at 7 bases. Germline V gene data show CDR1 as GTSNPN and CDR2 as SVGIG (reference sequence). The junction had 7 bases not matched to a gene; V was cut back by 6 bases and J by 5 bases. The CDR3 consists of 12 residues.

The chain couples TRBV19 to TRBJ2-3, with D possibly being TRBD1 (6 bases). The CDR3 is 15 residues long. V lost 3 bases to trimming and J lost 4 bases, with 14 bases between them. Germline loops: CDR1 LNHDA, CDR2 SQIVND (reference sequence). The CDR3 DNA reads as TGTGCCAGTAGTATGGCAGGACAGCCCCCAGATACGCAGTATTTT. Translating gives CASSMAGQPPDTQYF.

The chain links TRBV7-3 to TRBJ2-1; 12 positions match TRBD2. V lost 2 bases to trimming and J lost 10 bases; unmatched junction nucleotides: 6. Germline V lookup: CDR1 SGHTA, CDR2 FQGTGA. CDR3 length: 15 residues. CDR3 loop: CASSLSLAGGGEQFF. The CDR3 region has the DNA TGTGCCAGCAGCTTATCCCTAGCGGGAGGGGGCGAGCAGTTCTTC.

Only a few counts were recorded for this clone. The CDR3 protein is CASSAGGLSSDTQYF. In nucleotides, the CDR3 is TGTGCCAGCAGCGCTGGGGGACTTTCCTCGGATACGCAGTATTTT. The gene calls are TRBV9 and TRBJ2-3; weak D call: TRBD2 (6 bases). Trimming left V 3 bases short and J 6 bases short, with 17 bases between. This CDR3 has 15 amino acids. Germline-derived CDR1 and CDR2 are SGDLS and YYNGEE.

The genes are TRBV15 and TRBJ2-7; 11 bases are a match to TRBD2. This CDR3 contains 18 residues. Germline V gene data show CDR1 as LNHNV and CDR2 as YYDKDF (reference sequence). The J segment lost 6 bases and the V segment lost 0 bases, leaving 13 bases of the junction unmatched. The DNA of the CDR3 is TGTGCCACCAGCAGAGATCTCTTAGAAGGGCTAGCGGGAGGCGAGCAGTACTTC. This translates into CATSRDLLEGLAGGEQYF.

This clone was found a few times. The gene calls are TRBV7-3 and TRBJ2-1; D ambiguous. CDR1 is SGHTA, CDR2 FQGTGA, per germline. This CDR3 is built from 13 residues. V was trimmed by 1 base and J by 9 bases, leaving 10 bases between them. CDR3 in amino acids: CASSLNPRGEQFF. The CDR3 DNA reads TGTGCCAGCAGCTTAAACCCCCGCGGTGAGCAGTTCTTC.

This clone was recorded only once. The rearrangement links TRBV2 to TRBJ2-1; D perhaps matches TRBD1 (5 bases). V was pared by 7 bases and J by 9 bases, with 16 bases between. CDR3 length equals 13 residues. Looked up from germline, CDR1 is SNHLY and CDR2 is FYNNEI. CDR3 region: CASNLRGKIEQFF. CDR3 sequence (DNA): TGTGCCAGCAACCTAAGGGGTAAGATTGAGCAGTTCTTC.

The chain uses TRBV21-1 and TRBJ2-7; TRBD1 was called by the table and not checked on the DNA. TRBV21-1 is a pseudogene. The CDR3 runs 15 residues. The CDR3 protein is CASSKGVGRGYEQYF. CDR3 DNA sequence: TGTGCCAGCAGCAAAGGGGTGGGCAGGGGCTACGAGCAGTACTTC.

V usage is TRBV7-3 and J usage is TRBJ1-1; no clear D. This CDR3 region has 13 residues. V shed 4 bases and J shed 1 base, with 7 bases lying between them. Germline V gene lookup returns CDR1 SGHTA and CDR2 FQGTGA. This CDR3 reads CASSSQQNTEAFF. CDR3 coding DNA: TGTGCCAGCAGCTCCCAACAGAACACTGAAGCTTTCTTT.

V is TRBV5-8 and J is TRBJ2-2; a weak D match, TRBD2 (6 bases). Per germline, CDR1 SGHTS and CDR2 YDEGEE. V was cut by 3 bases and J by 3 bases, with 12 bases left in between. This CDR3 is 15 amino acids long. The CDR3 protein is CASSSQEGYTGELFF. CDR3 nucleotides: TGTGCCAGCAGCTCCCAGGAGGGTTACACCGGGGAGCTGTTTTTT. The whole variable domain, filled in from reference TRBV5-8 and TRBJ2-2, reads EAGVTQSPTHLIKTRGQQATLRCSPISGHTSVYWYQQALGLGLQFLLWYDEGEERNRGNFPPRFSGRQFPNYSSELNVNALELEDSALYLCASSSQEGYTGELFFGEGSRLTVL.

This clone has more than one count but fewer than ten. The CDR3, as DNA: TGTGCCAGCAGGCCCGGCAGGGAAGGAAACACTGAAGCTTTCTTT. Amino acid sequence: CASRPGREGNTEAFF. The rearrangement joins TRBV9 to TRBJ1-1; tentatively, D is TRBD1 (5 bases). This CDR3 is 15 amino acids long. Germline CDR1 and CDR2: SGDLS and YYNGEE. V was pared by 5 bases and J by 2 bases, with 16 bases between.

This clone was detected ten times or more. J is TRBJ1-2 and V is TRBV5-1; the D is unclear. CDR1 and CDR2 (germline): SGHRS, YFSETQ. The CDR3 sequence is 14 residues long. V gave up 1 base and J gave up 8 bases, with 15 bases separating them. The CDR3 region is CASSLLSGLRGYTF. The DNA for the CDR3 is TGCGCCAGCAGCTTGCTCTCGGGTTTGAGAGGCTACACCTTC.

In this sample, this clone turned up once. This chain connects TRBV6-1 to TRBJ2-7; 9 bases are a match to TRBD1. With 4 bases clipped from V and 4 bases from J, the junction kept 11 bases outside the gene matches. This CDR3 spans 16 amino acids. CDR1 is MNHNS and CDR2 is SASEGT in the germline V gene. CDR3 DNA sequence: TGTGCCAGCAGTGGACCAGGGACAGGGATTGGGTACGAGCAGTACTTC. The encoded protein is CASSGPGTGIGYEQYF.

The chain has TRBV28 and TRBJ2-3; 8 nucleotides match TRBD2. This CDR3 is 17 amino acids long. With V trimmed by 1 base and J by 1 base, 7 bases remained unmatched. Looked up from germline, CDR1 is MDHEN and CDR2 is SYDVKM. CDR3 nucleotides: TGTGCCAGCAGTTTATTCGAAGCGGGAGACGGCACAGATACGCAGTATTTT. This codes for CASSLFEAGDGTDTQYF.

The chain carries TRBV7-9 and TRBJ2-5; possible D gene TRBD1, 6 bases. The V and J ends lost 5 bases and 8 bases respectively, with 21 bases between them. The CDR3 has 15 residues. CDR1 SEHNR and CDR2 FQNEAQ come from the germline V gene (reference sequence). The CDR3 coding sequence is TGTGCCAGCAGCCCGAGGACAGCCGCTTGGGAAACCCAGTACTTC. Translating gives CASSPRTAAWETQYF.